Each of the 31 T cell receptor beta chains below was sequenced from the same sample in a study of blood T cell repertoires in COVID-19. Data came from immunoSEQ multiplex PCR; TCRdb stores just in-frame clones and leaves some out. The table lists roughly 230,000 clones, about 88% of them singletons. What was sequenced was peripheral blood. The source is a woman in her thirties or forties who had recovered from COVID-19.

The V gene is TRBV28, the J gene TRBJ2-7, with 8 bases matching TRBD1. The CDR3 consists of 15 residues. Germline CDR1 reads MDHEN; CDR2 reads SYDVKM. The J segment lost 4 bases and the V segment lost 3 bases, leaving 8 bases of the junction unmatched. CDR3 loop: CASSFLTGARYEQYF. CDR3 nucleotides: TGTGCCAGCAGTTTTCTGACAGGGGCGAGGTACGAGCAGTACTTC.

The chain links TRBV7-3 to TRBJ1-5; D is perhaps TRBD1 (6 bases). CDR1 and CDR2 (germline): SGHTA, FQGTGA. V lost 2 bases and J lost 3, with 11 bases in between. The CDR3 covers 15 residues. For the CDR3, the DNA is TGTGCCAGCAGCTTACTTAGGGGGTACAATCAGCCCCAGCATTTT. This translates into CASSLLRGYNQPQHF.

This clone was seen a handful of times. This chain uses TRBV2 with TRBJ2-7; possibly TRBD2 for D (6 bases). The CDR3 loop spans 12 amino acids. V dropped 7 bases and J dropped 4 bases, with 11 bases sitting between them. Germline V gene lookup returns CDR1 SNHLY and CDR2 FYNNEI. As DNA, the CDR3 is TGTGCCAGCAAGAGCGGGCTGTACGAGCAGTACGTC. Translation gives CASKSGLYEQYV.

The chain is built from TRBV5-1 and TRBJ1-3; D is unresolved. The V gene's germline CDR1 is SGHRS and CDR2 YFSETQ. The germline V and J ends were trimmed by 1 base and 0 bases, with 5 bases remaining between them. The CDR3 has 14 residues. CDR3 DNA: TGCGCCAGCAGCTTGTCAGGCTCTGGAAACACCATATATTTT. The encoded protein is CASSLSGSGNTIYF.

The chain couples TRBV19 to TRBJ1-2, with D perhaps matching TRBD1 (5 bases). CDR3 length: 13 amino acids. Trimming took 11 bases from V and 8 from J, leaving 21 bases between them. Germline loops: CDR1 LNHDA, CDR2 SQIVND (reference sequence). CDR3 sequence (DNA): TGTGCCGCCTGGGTCGGGGGACCGGGCGGCTACACCTTC. It is translated as CAAWVGGPGGYTF.

V gene TRBV10-3 combines with J gene TRBJ2-7; D call uncertain. The CDR3 length is 13 residues. Germline lookup yields CDR1 ENHRY and CDR2 SYGVKD. The V gene lost 3 bases and the J gene lost 6 bases, with 12 bases spanning the gap. Here the CDR3 reads CAISDGPPGEQYV. DNA for the CDR3: TGTGCCATCAGTGATGGCCCCCCGGGCGAGCAGTACGTC.

This clone has only one observation. The CDR3 sequence: CASSQDGQLAGNKNIQYF. The DNA of the CDR3 is TGCGCCAGCAGCCAAGATGGACAACTAGCGGGGAACAAAAACATTCAGTACTTC. The rearrangement links TRBV4-1 to TRBJ2-4, with 10 bases aligning to TRBD2. Germline CDR1 reads MGHRA; CDR2 reads YSYEKL. Germline trimming cut 0 bases from V and 3 bases from J; bases unmatched to any gene: 8. This CDR3 is 18 amino acids long.

This sequence joins TRBV28 and TRBJ1-5; TRBD1 might be the D (6 bases). Trimming stripped 5 bases from V and 0 bases from J, with 17 bases between. Germline values: CDR1 MDHEN, CDR2 SYDVKM. CDR3 length: 17 amino acids. The CDR3 is CASSPNHWTVSNQPQHF. The CDR3 coding sequence is TGTGCCAGCAGTCCCAACCACTGGACAGTTAGCAATCAGCCCCAGCATTTT.

The V and J genes are TRBV2 and TRBJ1-5, with 9 bases lining up with TRBD1. After removal of 6 bases from V and 8 bases from J, the junction contained 11 bases not matched to a gene. CDR3 length: 15 amino acids. Germline CDR1 SNHLY, CDR2 FYNNEI. The CDR3 DNA reads as TGTGCCAGCAGCGCGGGGACAGGGCAATTCAAGCCCCAGCATTTT. It specifies CASSAGTGQFKPQHF. Full variable domain (rest looked up from reference TRBV2 and TRBJ1-5): EPEVTQTPSHQVTQMGQEVILRCVPISNHLYFYWYRQILGQKVEFLVSFYNNEISEKSEIFDDQFSVERPDGSNFTLKIRSTKLEDSAMYFCASSAGTGQFKPQHFGDGTRLSIL.

CDR3 region: CASSMGGGEKLFF. The CDR3 DNA reads TGCGCCAGCAGCATGGGAGGAGGTGAAAAACTGTTTTTT. The V and J genes are TRBV5-1 and TRBJ1-4; D not resolved. The CDR3 runs to 13 residues. Germline values: CDR1 SGHRS, CDR2 YFSETQ. Trimming took 4 bases from V and 7 from J, leaving 11 bases between them.

The chain couples TRBV10-2 to TRBJ1-1; TRBD1 is a possible D gene (5 bases). Germline V gene sequence: CDR1 WSHSY, CDR2 SAAADI. There are 14 residues in the CDR3. V was trimmed by 3 bases and J by 4 bases, leaving 12 bases between them. The CDR3 region is CASSEGDSGTEAFF. CDR3 sequence (DNA): TGCGCCAGCAGTGAAGGGGATTCAGGCACTGAAGCTTTCTTT.

The V and J genes are TRBV5-4 and TRBJ2-5; weak D call: TRBD2 (6 bases). V lost 4 bases to trimming and J lost 5 bases, with 15 bases between them. This CDR3 has 14 residues. From germline, CDR1 is SGHNT and CDR2 YYREEE (reference sequence). The CDR3 DNA follows: TGTGCCAGCAGCGGACGGGGACTGGGGGAGACCCAGTACTTC. Its translation is CASSGRGLGETQYF.

The CDR3 DNA follows: TGTGCCACCAGTGGATCTACAGGGCGGAACACTGAAGCTTTCTTT. Protein sequence: CATSGSTGRNTEAFF. The chain joins TRBV24-1 to TRBJ1-1; D is possibly TRBD1 (6 bases). Germline lookup yields CDR1 KGHDR and CDR2 SFDVKD. This CDR3 is 15 amino acids long. The germline V and J ends were trimmed by 5 bases and 1 base, with 13 bases remaining between them.

The CDR3 region has the DNA TGTGCCAGCAGTGTACGGGCGGGCGTTGGCTACACCTTC. Translating it yields CASSVRAGVGYTF. This rearrangement joins TRBV25-1 to TRBJ1-2; D unresolved. The germline CDR1 and CDR2 sequences are MGHDK and SYGVNS. The CDR3 has 13 amino acids. Trimming stripped 4 bases from V and 7 bases from J, with 13 bases between.

Notes on this clone: Other DNA sequences of this sample code for an identical CDR3. The rearrangement links TRBV5-1 to TRBJ2-1; TRBD2 agrees at 14 bases. This CDR3 has 15 residues. The V gene's germline CDR1 is SGHRS and CDR2 YFSETQ. The V gene end was trimmed by 3 bases and the J gene end by 6 bases; junction bases not matched to a gene: 2. CDR3 in amino acids: CASSSGLAGVNEQFF. CDR3 in DNA: TGCGCCAGCAGCTCGGGACTAGCGGGGGTCAATGAGCAGTTCTTC.

In this sample, this clone turned up once. The chain carries TRBV19 and TRBJ1-2; D is uncertain. Per the germline V gene, CDR1 is LNHDA and CDR2 is SQIVND (reference sequence). The CDR3 is 13 residues long. V was cut by 7 bases and J by 4 bases, with 13 bases left in between. The CDR3 DNA follows: TGTGCCAGTATCAACCGGTTTTCCTATGGCTACACCTTC. Its protein product is CASINRFSYGYTF.

The chain employs TRBV10-3 and TRBJ2-7; a possible D gene is TRBD1 (5 bases). The CDR3 runs to 14 residues. Trimming pared 1 base from V and 3 bases from J, leaving 10 bases between. Germline V CDR1 and CDR2: ENHRY, SYGVKD. This CDR3 reads CAISEYGQGYEQYF. For the CDR3, the DNA is TGTGCCATCAGTGAGTACGGGCAGGGCTACGAGCAGTACTTC.

The chain has TRBV7-2 and TRBJ2-7; a weak D match, TRBD2 (7 bases). The germline V and J ends were trimmed by 8 bases and 6 bases, with 20 bases remaining between them. CDR1 and CDR2 from the germline V gene are SGHTA and FQGNSA. This CDR3 comprises 14 residues. CDR3 protein: CASQIGGQVIEQYF. The CDR3 DNA follows: TGTGCCAGCCAAATCGGGGGGCAGGTTATCGAGCAGTACTTC.

The chain recombines TRBV6-5 with TRBJ2-2; tentative D call: TRBD2 (6 bases). Germline values: CDR1 MNHEY, CDR2 SVGAGI. This CDR3 spans 15 amino acids. The CDR3 here is CGTGGGGDNTGELFF. CDR3 in DNA: TGTGGAACTGGGGGAGGAGGGGACAACACCGGGGAGCTGTTTTTT.

The V call is TRBV6-2 or TRBV6-3, the J call TRBJ2-3, with TRBD2 matching over 11 bases. Trimming at V came to 0 bases and at J to 1 base, leaving 0 bases not matched to a gene. Germline CDR1 reads MNHEY; CDR2 reads SVGEGT. The CDR3 is 16 amino acids. The CDR3 nucleotides read TGTGCCAGCAGTTACTCGACTAGCGGGGGCACAGATACGCAGTATTTT. The encoded protein is CASSYSTSGGTDTQYF.

This CDR3 reads CASSQRGRGSTDTQYF. In DNA form, the CDR3 reads TGTGCCAGCAGCCAAAGGGGGCGGGGCAGCACAGATACGCAGTATTTT. This chain uses TRBV3-1 (or the pseudogene TRBV3-2) with TRBJ2-3; D is possibly TRBD1 (7 bases). Germline CDR1 and CDR2: LGHDT and YNNKEL (reference sequence). The CDR3 extends over 16 amino acids. The V end lost 2 bases, the J end lost 0 bases, and 12 bases lay between the germline ends.

Only one count was recorded for this clone. J is TRBJ1-5 and V is TRBV28, with 7 bases matching TRBD1. Germline lookup yields CDR1 MDHEN and CDR2 SYDVKM. The J segment lost 2 bases and the V segment lost 3 bases, leaving 7 bases of the junction unmatched. The CDR3 length is 16 residues. In DNA, the CDR3 is TGTGCCAGCAGTTTCATACAGGGGACCCGCAATCAGCCCCAGCATTTT. Its protein product is CASSFIQGTRNQPQHF.

The genes are TRBV11-2 and TRBJ2-7, with 8 bases matching TRBD2. CDR1 is SGHAT and CDR2 is FQNNGV in the germline V gene. This CDR3 is built from 14 residues. The V segment lost 5 bases and the J segment 6 bases; nucleotides outside the gene matches: 9. The CDR3 loop is CASSPRGGSGEQYF. For the CDR3, the DNA is TGTGCCAGCAGCCCCCGGGGGGGGTCGGGCGAGCAGTACTTC. The whole variable domain, filled in from reference TRBV11-2 and TRBJ2-7, reads EAGVAQSPRYKIIEKRQSVAFWCNPISGHATLYWYQQILGQGPKLLIQFQNNGVVDDSQLPKDRFSAERLKGVDSTLKIQPAKLEDSAVYLCASSPRGGSGEQYFGPGTRLTVT.

The CDR3 nucleotides read TGTGCCAGCAGCGCAGGGACAGGTTCTAATTCACCCCTCCACTTT. Translation: CASSAGTGSNSPLHF. The chain recombines TRBV9 with TRBJ1-6; 8 bases are shared with TRBD1. After removal of 3 bases from V and 6 bases from J, the junction contained 5 bases not matched to a gene. The germline V gene encodes CDR1 SGDLS and CDR2 YYNGEE. This CDR3 has 15 residues.

The rearrangement joins TRBV6-2 or TRBV6-3 to TRBJ2-5; 8 bases align to TRBD2. The V gene's germline CDR1 is MNHEY and CDR2 SVGEGT. The CDR3 contains 16 residues. The V and J ends lost 1 base and 5 bases, in that order; junction bases with no gene match: 9. The CDR3 sequence: CASSYFGGGPWETQYF. The CDR3 DNA sequence: TGTGCCAGCAGTTACTTTGGCGGGGGGCCCTGGGAGACCCAGTACTTC.

J is TRBJ1-2 and V is TRBV28; the match to TRBD1 covers 7 bases. The CDR3 runs to 15 residues. V was clipped by 2 bases and J by 0 bases; unmatched bases: 3. CDR1 MDHEN and CDR2 SYDVKM come from the germline V gene. The CDR3 here is CASSLVGQTNYGYTF. CDR3 in DNA: TGTGCCAGCAGTTTAGTGGGACAGACTAACTATGGCTACACCTTC.

The genes are TRBV10-3 and TRBJ2-6; 11 bases fit TRBD2. The junction had 2 bases not matched to a gene; V was cut back by 1 base and J by 0 bases. This CDR3 has 18 residues. CDR1 is ENHRY and CDR2 is SYGVKD in the germline V gene. CDR3 amino acids: CAISELAGGLSGANVLTF. The CDR3 DNA sequence: TGTGCCATCAGTGAGTTAGCGGGGGGGCTCTCTGGGGCCAACGTCCTGACTTTC.

The chain uses TRBV7-9 and TRBJ2-3, with D hard to call. V was shortened by 4 bases and J by 3 bases, with 14 bases between the two germline ends. The CDR3 loop spans 15 amino acids. Germline values: CDR1 SEHNR, CDR2 FQNEAQ (reference sequence). CDR3 sequence: CASSSTVSWTDTQYF. CDR3 DNA: TGTGCCAGCAGCTCTACGGTATCGTGGACAGATACGCAGTATTTT.

V usage is TRBV9 and J usage is TRBJ2-3; tentatively, D is TRBD2 (5 bases). There are 16 residues in the CDR3. V shed 4 bases and J shed 0 bases, with 15 bases lying between them. Germline loops: CDR1 SGDLS, CDR2 YYNGEE. In nucleotides, the CDR3 is TGTGCCAGCAGCCGGGATGGCGGAACTAGCACAGATACGCAGTATTTT. Its protein is CASSRDGGTSTDTQYF.

The CDR3 sequence is CASSLFGAGQGETQYF. DNA for the CDR3: TGTGCCAGCAGCTTATTTGGAGCGGGGCAAGGAGAGACCCAGTACTTC. The chain links TRBV11-2 to TRBJ2-5, with 7 bases fitting TRBD2. The V and J ends lost 2 bases and 4 bases, in that order; junction bases with no gene match: 10. The germline V gene has CDR1 SGHAT and CDR2 FQNNGV. The CDR3 totals 16 residues.

V gene TRBV3-1 (or the pseudogene TRBV3-2) combines with J gene TRBJ1-3; D is uncertain. V was trimmed by 7 bases and J by 4 bases, leaving 11 bases between them. Germline V lookup: CDR1 LGHDT, CDR2 YNNKEL (reference sequence). The CDR3 runs 13 residues. The CDR3 region has the DNA TGTGCCAGCACCCTACTAGAAGGAAACACCATATATTTT. It codes for CASTLLEGNTIYF.